This TCR beta chain was sequenced in a study of T cells after yellow fever vaccination (dated by TCRdb to about 2019). Concerning the study at large: The SMART-Seq v4 Ultra Low Input RNA kit was used to prepare libraries from fractions with low cell numbers. To track T-cell clones before and after primary and booster YFV17D yellow fever vaccination, bulk TCR alpha and beta repertoires were sequenced longitudinally. Two healthy male donors made up the cohort, one aged 18 to 30 years and the other aged 30 to 39 years. Blood samples were taken at several timepoints before and after primary and secondary immunization, and bulk PBMC replicates and cell subsets were isolated.

The V end gives up 0 bases and the J end 1 base, leaving 7 bases in the junction not matched to a gene. Via the germline V gene, CDR1 is SGHTA and CDR2 FQGNSA. Spanning cysteine to phenylalanine, the CDR3 consists of 17 amino acids. Only the CDR3 region is kept as DNA, spanning 51 bases read in frame from base 1. Study-wide findings and limitations: A small fraction of clonotypes showed up in both the CD4 and CD8 compartments, probably as a result of convergent recombination. Because the study included only a couple of donors, the extent to which the findings can be generalized is limited. Computational filtering was required because FACS-sorted repertoires could contain abundant contaminating clonotypes from the bulk population. The secondary T-cell response was found to be weaker but faster than the primary response, with a peak reached on day 5 rather than on day 15. After the booster, most clones that had expanded after primary vaccination were detected again (around 96% of CD4 and about 88% of CD8), suggesting broad maintenance of memory.

The sample's treatment or condition label is to be understood as: live attenuated yellow fever vaccine strain. At each blood-draw timepoint, two biological replicates of bulk PBMCs were obtained. PBMCs were isolated from peripheral blood using a standard Ficoll-Paque protocol. TriZol was used to extract RNA from bulk PBMCs, CD4 and CD8 fractions, and dextramer-positive and dextramer-negative fractions. TCR cDNA was synthesized by 5'RACE template switching, which introduced a universal primer site and unique molecular identifiers. Priming for cDNA synthesis came from both the TCR alpha and TCR beta constant segments. Library amplification used two PCR steps, and the second PCR step added sample barcodes and sequencing adapters. Sequencing of the libraries was done on either Illumina HiSeq 2500 (2x100 bp) or NovaSeq (2x150 bp). The original methods were these. Demultiplexing of reads and collapsing into UMI consensus sequences were performed with MIGEC, and V(D)J alignment was carried out with MiXCR. Clonotypes responding to the vaccine were identified with edgeR on replicate PBMC samples, with the criteria of FDR below 0.01 and a log2 fold change above 5 up to day 15. Each bulk clonotype was labeled CD4 or CD8 based on which sequenced repertoire, CD4 or CD8, contained the clonotype at higher abundance. TCRdb took the public reads, trimmed them with fastp at Q25, ran MiXCR for clone calling and kept in-frame beta chains. Each entry is one CDR3 protein sequence, shown with its most common DNA and genes. The V and J calls reflect TCRdb's pipeline rather than the authors' work. This sample lists 620,000 or so distinct CDR3 sequences; roughly an eighth were detected once. The ten largest clones add up to about 16% of the sample.

This clonotype was seen a handful of times. Its antigen is still unknown. Qualities for individual bases were not recorded, and no much larger clone is one base off. This sequence uses TRBV7-2 and TRBJ2-5; a stretch of 8 junction bases matches TRBD1. The receptor comes from a man aged 25 to 40 who received the YFV17D yellow fever vaccine. The sequencing used PBMCs, collected on the day of the yellow fever booster vaccination. The nucleotide sequence is given as TGTGCCAGCAGCTTAGCGGTACGGGACAGGCGCCAAGAGACCCAGTACTTC. This sequence encodes CASSLAVRDRRQETQYF.